One and the same sample provided the 10 T cell receptor beta chains below, sequenced in a study of T cell responses to AZD1222 COVID-19 vaccine. Profiled with immunoSEQ multiplex PCR; TCRdb holds only in-frame clones, not every one. This sample has 150,000 to 200,000 clones, with more than 75% found just once. The sample here was peripheral blood, taken 28 days after the second AZD1222 dose. Receptors were obtained from an adult who received the AZD1222 COVID-19 vaccine.

The chain combines TRBV6-5 with TRBJ2-7; D is perhaps TRBD1 (5 bases). The CDR3 is 15 amino acids. Germline CDR1 reads MNHEY; CDR2 reads SVGAGI. V shed 4 bases and J shed 2 bases, with 15 bases lying between them. For the CDR3, the DNA is TGTGCCAGCAGTTTAAAGGGGCTGAAAGCCTACGAGCAGTACTTC. Its protein is CASSLKGLKAYEQYF.

The chain employs TRBV25-1 and TRBJ2-7; possibly TRBD1 for D (6 bases). V dropped 4 bases and J dropped 12 bases, with 19 bases sitting between them. Per germline, CDR1 MGHDK and CDR2 SYGVNS. This CDR3 contains 13 residues. DNA for the CDR3: TGTGCCAGCAGTGCCAAAAACAGGGTTCGGTGGTACTTC. Translation: CASSAKNRVRWYF.

V gene TRBV24-1 combines with J gene TRBJ2-1; 11 bases are shared with TRBD2. V trimming: 3 bases; J trimming: 8 bases; junction bases outside the gene matches: 8. This CDR3 is 16 amino acids long. Germline assignment: CDR1 KGHDR and CDR2 SFDVKD. The CDR3 here is CATSDLAGGFADEQFF. The CDR3 DNA reads as TGTGCCACCAGTGATCTAGCGGGAGGCTTTGCGGATGAGCAGTTCTTC.

The chain links TRBV7-2 to TRBJ2-2; TRBD1 aligns across 9 bases. This CDR3 is built from 14 residues. The junction had 8 bases not matched to a gene; V was cut back by 8 bases and J by 7 bases. Germline values: CDR1 SGHTA, CDR2 FQGNSA. CDR3: CASGGQGLIGELFF. DNA of the CDR3: TGTGCCAGCGGGGGACAGGGTTTGATCGGGGAGCTGTTTTTT.

The V call is TRBV4-3, the J call TRBJ1-2, with D unclear. Trimming removed 2 bases at V and 4 bases at J, with 17 bases between. CDR1 and CDR2 (germline): LGHNA, YSLEER. The CDR3 contains 16 residues. This CDR3 is CASSQLPDSGGYGYTF. The CDR3 DNA follows: TGCGCCAGCAGCCAACTCCCTGATTCGGGCGGCTATGGCTACACCTTC.

The V gene is TRBV7-8, the J gene TRBJ1-5; possible D gene TRBD1, 6 bases. V was pared by 5 bases and J by 2 bases, with 19 bases between. Per the germline V gene, CDR1 is SGHVS and CDR2 is FQNEAQ. The CDR3 has 17 residues. CDR3 region: CASSPRSGGAGNQPQHF. CDR3 in DNA: TGTGCCAGCAGCCCTAGGTCGGGGGGCGCCGGCAATCAGCCCCAGCATTTT.

The chain joins TRBV7-3 to TRBJ2-2; the match to TRBD2 covers 10 bases. This CDR3 is built from 20 residues. V shed 1 base, J shed 6 bases, and the junction held 17 bases outside the gene matches. Germline V gene lookup returns CDR1 SGHTA and CDR2 FQGTGA. CDR3 in amino acids: CASSLKGAGLAGATAGELFF. CDR3 DNA sequence: TGTGCCAGCAGCTTAAAGGGGGCCGGGCTAGCGGGAGCGACGGCCGGGGAGCTGTTTTTT.

The sample holds a few counts of this clone. The gene calls are TRBV13 and TRBJ1-3, with unresolved D. Between the trimmed V and J ends, which lost 5 bases and 3 bases, there was a span of 11 bases. CDR1 and CDR2 from the germline V gene are PRHDT and FYEKMQ (reference sequence). The CDR3 extends over 14 amino acids. As DNA, the CDR3 is TGTGCCAGCAGCCCGGGTGGCTTTGGAAACACCATATATTTT. Encoded protein: CASSPGGFGNTIYF.

This chain uses TRBV10-3 with TRBJ2-3; maybe TRBD2 (6 bases). The germline V gene has CDR1 ENHRY and CDR2 SYGVKD. The CDR3 contains 14 residues. V shed 8 bases and J shed 0 bases, with 12 bases lying between them. CDR3 sequence reads: CAIGKGTSTDTQYF. The CDR3, as DNA: TGTGCCATCGGCAAGGGGACTAGCACAGATACGCAGTATTTT.

The sample holds one count of this clone. The chain carries TRBV28 and TRBJ2-5, with D possibly being TRBD2 (5 bases). The CDR3 runs 15 residues. The V and J ends lost 3 bases and 5 bases respectively, with 16 bases between them. Germline V gene lookup returns CDR1 MDHEN and CDR2 SYDVKM. For the CDR3, the DNA is TGTGCCAGCAGTTTTAGCCTGGAGGTCCGGGAGACCCAGTACTTC. This encodes CASSFSLEVRETQYF.